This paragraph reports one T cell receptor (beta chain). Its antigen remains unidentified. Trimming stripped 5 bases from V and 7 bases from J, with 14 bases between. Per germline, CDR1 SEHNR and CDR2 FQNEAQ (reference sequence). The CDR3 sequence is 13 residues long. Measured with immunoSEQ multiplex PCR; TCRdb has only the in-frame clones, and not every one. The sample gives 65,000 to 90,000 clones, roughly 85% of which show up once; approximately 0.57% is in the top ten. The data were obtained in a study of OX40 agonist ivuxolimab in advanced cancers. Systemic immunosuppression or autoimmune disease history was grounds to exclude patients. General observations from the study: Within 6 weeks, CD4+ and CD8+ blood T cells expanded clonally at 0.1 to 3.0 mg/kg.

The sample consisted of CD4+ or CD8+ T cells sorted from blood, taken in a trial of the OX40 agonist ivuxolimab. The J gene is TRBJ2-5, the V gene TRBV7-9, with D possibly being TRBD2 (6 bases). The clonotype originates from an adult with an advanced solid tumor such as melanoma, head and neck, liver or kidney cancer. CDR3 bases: TGTGCCAGCAGCCAAGAACCCGGGGGGACCCAGTACTTC. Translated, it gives CASSQEPGGTQYF.